These 18 T cell receptor beta chains were all obtained from the same sample, sequenced in a study of blood T cells in healthy people across ages. It was with a sample-barcoded 5' primer and a J-beta primer mix that a second PCR of roughly 6 to 12 cycles was run. One entry per CDR3 protein, called by TCRdb with MiXCR from the 5' RACE reads. There are about 760,000 distinct CDR3 sequences in the sample; around 50% occur only once, and 25% to 30% lies in the top ten. Sample: blood. Source of these receptors: a man aged 40-49 years in good health.

V gene TRBV14 combines with J gene TRBJ2-1, with no clear D. V was shortened by 1 base and J by 5 bases, with 9 bases between the two germline ends. The CDR3 extends over 14 amino acids. Germline CDR1 SGHDN, CDR2 FVKESK. The CDR3 bases are TGTGCCAGCAGCCAAGCTTCTGTGAACAATGAGCAGTTCTTC. Its protein product is CASSQASVNNEQFF.

The chain has TRBV7-2 and TRBJ1-6; perhaps TRBD1 as D (6 bases). The germline V and J ends were trimmed by 4 bases and 7 bases, with 14 bases remaining between them. Germline CDR1 is SGHTA and CDR2 is FQGNSA. CDR3 length equals 15 residues. The CDR3 reads CASSWDGTRNSPLHF. CDR3 DNA: TGTGCCAGCAGCTGGGATGGGACAAGGAATTCACCCCTCCACTTT.

The rearrangement links TRBV4-2 to TRBJ1-2; no definite D call. The CDR3 runs to 12 residues. The germline gives CDR1 LGHNA, CDR2 YNFKEQ. Trimming removed 1 base from V and 8 bases from J, with 8 bases in between. CDR3: CASSQVRGGYTF. In DNA, the CDR3 is TGTGCCAGCAGCCAAGTCCGAGGAGGCTACACCTTC.

CDR3 DNA sequence: TGTGCCAGCAGGATAGGGGGCGGTGGGGCCAACGTCCTGACTTTC. Translation gives CASRIGGGGANVLTF. V is TRBV6-5 and J is TRBJ2-6; 7 positions match TRBD1. The CDR3 extends over 15 amino acids. The ends lost 6 bases at V and 3 bases at J; junction bases unmatched: 5. Germline CDR1 and CDR2: MNHEY and SVGAGI.

The CDR3 sequence: CASSLASGGGGETQYF. The CDR3 nucleotides are TGTGCCAGCAGCTTGGCCTCCGGGGGCGGAGGAGAGACCCAGTACTTC. The chain combines TRBV7-9 with TRBJ2-7; D is tentatively TRBD1 or TRBD2 (6 bases each). The J call may be incorrect, as the DNA end agrees better with TRBJ2-5. There are 16 residues in the CDR3. The germline V gene encodes CDR1 SEHNR and CDR2 FQNEAQ (reference sequence).

This clonotype was counted once. The J gene is TRBJ1-6, the V gene TRBV6-2 or TRBV6-3; D not certain. The CDR3 is 15 residues long. V lost 0 bases to trimming and J lost 7 bases, with 10 bases between them. The V gene's germline CDR1 is MNHEY and CDR2 SVGEGT. The DNA for the CDR3 is TGTGCCAGCAGTTACTCGATGGTGGGGAATTCACCCCTCCACTTT. Protein product: CASSYSMVGNSPLHF.

The chain recombines TRBV27 with TRBJ2-5, with 7 bases identical to TRBD2. V trimming: 5 bases; J trimming: 3 bases; junction bases outside the gene matches: 6. CDR3 length equals 14 residues. Per the germline V gene, CDR1 is MNHEY and CDR2 is SMNVEV (reference sequence). This chain's CDR3 is CASSPGLFKETQYF. CDR3 in DNA: TGTGCCAGCAGTCCGGGACTATTTAAAGAGACCCAGTACTTC.

The chain combines TRBV14 with TRBJ2-7; TRBD1 is a possible D gene (5 bases). The CDR3 is 15 residues long. Trimming took off 0 bases at V and 1 base at J, with 10 bases between the two ends. Per the germline V gene, CDR1 is SGHDN and CDR2 is FVKESK. CDR3 sequence: CASSQDSGQSYEQYF. As DNA, the CDR3 is TGTGCCAGCAGCCAAGACTCAGGGCAGTCCTACGAGCAGTACTTC.

This clonotype was detected only a few times. The J gene is TRBJ2-7, the V gene TRBV7-2; unclear D gene. With 1 base removed from V and 2 bases from J, the gap between germline ends came to 9 bases. CDR1 is SGHTA, CDR2 FQGNSA, per germline. The length of the CDR3 is 14 residues. CDR3 nucleotide sequence: TGTGCCAGCAGCTTAGATCCCACCACCTACGAGCAGTACTTC. Translating gives CASSLDPTTYEQYF. The full variable domain, completed using reference TRBV7-2 and TRBJ2-7, is GAGVSQSPSNKVTEKGKDVELRCDPISGHTALYWYRQSLGQGLEFLIYFQGNSAPDKSGLPSDRFSAERTGGSVSTLTIQRTQQEDSAVYLCASSLDPTTYEQYFGPGTRLTVT.

V and J are TRBV7-2 and TRBJ2-4; tentatively, D is TRBD1 or TRBD2 (6 bases each). TRBJ2-7 explains the end of the DNA better; the J call may be wrong. There are 15 residues in the CDR3. Germline-derived CDR1 and CDR2 are SGHTA and FQGNSA. The CDR3 reads CASSLVSGRGREQYF. DNA of the CDR3: TGTGCCAGCAGCTTAGTTTCGGGACGGGGGCGCGAGCAGTACTTC.

This rearrangement joins TRBV6-1 to TRBJ2-7, with 10 nucleotides matching TRBD1. The V gene end was trimmed by 8 bases and the J gene end by 6 bases; junction bases not matched to a gene: 7. Germline V gives CDR1 MNHNS, CDR2 SASEGT. This CDR3 region has 13 residues. DNA of the CDR3: TGTGCCAGCTGGTACGGACAGGGGGTCGAGCAGTACTTC. Translation gives CASWYGQGVEQYF.

This clonotype was seen only a few times. The rearrangement uses TRBV12-3 or TRBV12-4 and TRBJ1-1, with 7 bases fitting TRBD1. With 4 bases clipped from V and 1 base from J, the junction kept 6 bases outside the gene matches. The CDR3 has 15 amino acids. The CDR3 protein is CASSSTGVGNTEAFF. The CDR3, as DNA: TGTGCCAGCAGTTCTACAGGGGTGGGGAACACTGAAGCTTTCTTT.

This chain uses TRBV4-2 with TRBJ2-5; TRBD1 is a possible D gene (6 bases). The CDR3 runs 17 residues. The germline V gene encodes CDR1 LGHNA and CDR2 YNFKEQ. V was clipped by 4 bases and J by 1 base, with 19 bases between them. CDR3 nucleotide sequence: TGTGCCAGCAGCCGAGGAACGTTAGGACAGTCCCAAGAGACCCAGTACTTC. It specifies CASSRGTLGQSQETQYF.

The CDR3 loop reads CASSPLGVGSNQPQHF. CDR3 sequence (DNA): TGTGCCAGCAGCCCCCTCGGAGTAGGGAGCAATCAGCCCCAGCATTTT. The chain links TRBV7-8 to TRBJ1-5; D gene ambiguous. The length of the CDR3 is 16 residues. Germline-derived CDR1 and CDR2 are SGHVS and FQNEAQ. With 5 bases removed from V and 1 base from J, the gap between germline ends came to 15 bases.

This clonotype was found once. The V and J genes are TRBV29-1 and TRBJ2-7; D is tentatively TRBD1 or TRBD2 (5 bases each). The CDR3 sequence is 11 residues long. Trimming removed 7 bases from V and 5 bases from J, with 12 bases in between. Germline V gene lookup returns CDR1 SQVTM and CDR2 ANQGSEA. The CDR3 here is CSGGDGDEQYF. CDR3 in DNA: TGCAGCGGTGGGGACGGAGACGAGCAGTACTTC.

V is TRBV29-1 and J is TRBJ2-1, with D hard to call. There are 12 residues in the CDR3. The germline CDR1 and CDR2 sequences are SQVTM and ANQGSEA. V was trimmed by 4 bases and J by 9 bases, leaving 13 bases between them. This CDR3 is CSVVGHSSEQFF. CDR3 sequence (DNA): TGCAGCGTTGTCGGCCACAGCAGTGAGCAGTTCTTC.

This rearrangement joins TRBV3-1 to TRBJ2-7, with TRBD2 identical over 10 bases. The germline V gene encodes CDR1 LGHDT and CDR2 YNNKEL (reference sequence). Trimming removed 1 base from V and 5 bases from J; junction bases left unmatched: 5. The CDR3 totals 15 residues. CDR3 coding DNA: TGTGCCAGCAGCCAAGGTCCTAGCGGGAGTCACGAGCAGTACTTC. Protein: CASSQGPSGSHEQYF.

As to this clonotype: A junction boundary mismatches the germline segment, possibly from a read error. The chain recombines TRBV7-2 with TRBJ2-1; 8 bases match TRBD2. The CDR3 has 16 residues. Germline V gene lookup returns CDR1 SGHTA and CDR2 FQGNSA. CDR3 sequence reads: CAGRSMRGELYNEQFF. In nucleotides, the CDR3 is TGTGCCGGCAGGTCTATGCGGGGGGAGCTCTACAATGAGCAGTTCTTC.